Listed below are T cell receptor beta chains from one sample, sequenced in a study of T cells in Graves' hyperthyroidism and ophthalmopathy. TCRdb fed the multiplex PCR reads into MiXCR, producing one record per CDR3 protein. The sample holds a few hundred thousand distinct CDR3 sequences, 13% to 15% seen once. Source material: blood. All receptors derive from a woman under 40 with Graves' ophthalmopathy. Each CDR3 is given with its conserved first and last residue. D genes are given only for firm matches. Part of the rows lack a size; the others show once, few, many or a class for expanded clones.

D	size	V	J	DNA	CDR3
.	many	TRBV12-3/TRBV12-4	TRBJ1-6	TGTGCCAGCAGTTTCAACAATTCACCCCTCCACTTT	CASSFNNSPLHF
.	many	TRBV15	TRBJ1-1	TGTGCCACCAGCCCCCGGCTGAGGGTTGCCACTGAAGCTTTCTTT	CATSPRLRVATEAFF
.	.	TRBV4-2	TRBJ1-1	TGTGCCAGCAGCCCCCAGGGGCAGTTGAACACTGAAGCTTTCTTT	CASSPQGQLNTEAFF
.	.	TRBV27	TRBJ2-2	TGTGCCAGCAGTTCCAATACTCCTCTAGGTACCGGGGAGCTGTTTTTT	CASSSNTPLGTGELFF
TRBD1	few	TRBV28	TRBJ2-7	TGTGCCAGCAGTCCCGGGACAGAAATAGGCGAGCAGTACTTC	CASSPGTEIGEQYF
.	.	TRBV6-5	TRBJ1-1	TGTGCCAGCAGTTACACTGTACCAGGGGAATTTCCTGAAGCTTTCTTT	CASSYTVPGEFPEAFF
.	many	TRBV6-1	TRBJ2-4	TGTGCCAGCAAAGCCGGGACCCTCCGGCCCAAAAACATTCAGTACTTC	CASKAGTLRPKNIQYF
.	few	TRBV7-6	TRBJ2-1	TGTGCCAGCAGCCGAATTGGTGATGAGCAGTTCTTC	CASSRIGDEQFF
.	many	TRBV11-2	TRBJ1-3	TGTGCCAGCAGCGCAGGGACATCAACTGGAAACACCATATATTTT	CASSAGTSTGNTIYF
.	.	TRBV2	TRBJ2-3	TGTGCCAGCAATGGTGTAGGCACAGATACGCAGTATTTT	CASNGVGTDTQYF
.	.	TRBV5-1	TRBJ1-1	TGCGCCAGCAGCGGGAATAGCGCCGTGAACACTGAAGCTTTCTTT	CASSGNSAVNTEAFF
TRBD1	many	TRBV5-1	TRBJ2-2	TGCGCCAGCAGCGACCGGGACAGGGTGGACGGGGAGCTGTTTTTT	CASSDRDRVDGELFF
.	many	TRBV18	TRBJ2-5	TGTGCCAGCTCACCACAACAAGAGACCCAGTACTTC	CASSPQQETQYF
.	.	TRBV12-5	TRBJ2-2	TGTGCTAGTGGTTTGGTAGATTCTGCGAACACCGGGGAGCTGTTTTTT	CASGLVDSANTGELFF
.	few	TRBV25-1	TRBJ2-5	TGTGCCAGCAGCATGGAGGCGGGCCGGGAGACCCAGTACTTC	CASSMEAGRETQYF
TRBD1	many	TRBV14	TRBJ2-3	TGTGCCAGCAGCCGAGGGACAGCTTATACGCAGTATTTT	CASSRGTAYTQYF
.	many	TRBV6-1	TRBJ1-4	TGTGCCAGCAGTTGGGGGGTGCGGATTTATGAAAAACTGTTTTTT	CASSWGVRIYEKLFF
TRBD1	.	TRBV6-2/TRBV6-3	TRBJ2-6	TGTGCCAGCAGTGGTCGGACAGGGGAACCTGGGGCCAACGTCCTGACTTTC	CASSGRTGEPGANVLTF
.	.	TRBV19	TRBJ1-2	TGTGCCAGTAGTCACCGGACGGAGGCGAACTATGGCTACACCTTC	CASSHRTEANYGYTF
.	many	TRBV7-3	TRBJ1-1	TGTGCCAGCAGCTTAAAAGGGTACACTGAAGCTTTCTTT	CASSLKGYTEAFF
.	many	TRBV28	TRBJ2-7	TGTGCCAGCAGTTCCTCGCTGGAGGCGACCTACGAGCAGTACTTC	CASSSSLEATYEQYF
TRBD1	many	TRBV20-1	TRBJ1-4	TGCAGTGCGGGACAGAATAATGAAAAACTGTTTTTT	CSAGQNNEKLFF
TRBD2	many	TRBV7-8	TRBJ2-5	TGTGCCAGCAGCTTAAACCCTTCAGCGGGAGGTATACAAGAGACCCAGTACTTC	CASSLNPSAGGIQETQYF
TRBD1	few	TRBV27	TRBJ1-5	TGTGCCAGCAGCCAAAACAGGGGAAATCAGCCCCAGCATTTT	CASSQNRGNQPQHF
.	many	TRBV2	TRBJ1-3	TGTGCCAGCAGTGGCGGACAGCGGGGAGGTGGAAACACCATATATTTT	CASSGGQRGGGNTIYF
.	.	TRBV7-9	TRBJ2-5	TGTGCCAGCGGGGTTTGGGCGGGGTTGACTGAGACCCAGTACTTC	CASGVWAGLTETQYF
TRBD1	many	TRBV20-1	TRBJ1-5	TGCAGTGCTAGAGCCAGGGGGCTAATTTTGGATCAGCCCCAGCATTTT	CSARARGLILDQPQHF
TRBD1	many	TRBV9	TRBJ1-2	TGTGCCAGCAGCGCCCCCGGACAGGGGAACTATGGCTACACCTTC	CASSAPGQGNYGYTF
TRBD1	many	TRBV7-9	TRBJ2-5	TGTGCCAGCAGCCCCAGGGACAGGGGCTGGGAGACCCAGTACTTC	CASSPRDRGWETQYF
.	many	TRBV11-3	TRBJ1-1	TGTGCCAGCAGCTTAGGGGTGGACACTGAAGCTTTCTTT	CASSLGVDTEAFF
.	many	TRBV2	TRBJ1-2	TGTGCCAGCAGTTCGGACAGATTTAACTATGGCTACACCTTC	CASSSDRFNYGYTF
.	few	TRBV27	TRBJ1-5	TGTGCCAGCGCACCGGTTGCGGGTCGGGGCAATCAGCCCCAGCATTTT	CASAPVAGRGNQPQHF
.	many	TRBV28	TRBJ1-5	TGTGCCAGCAGTTTATTTCCAGGGGCGGGCAATCAGCCCCAGCATTTT	CASSLFPGAGNQPQHF
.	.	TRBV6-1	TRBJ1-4	TGTGCCAGCAGTGCCTACGACGGGGGCGGTGAAAAACTGTTTTTT	CASSAYDGGGEKLFF
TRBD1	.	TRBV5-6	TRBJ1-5	TGTGCCAGCAGCTTGTTCCGGACAGGTGGCTATAGCAATCAGCCCCAGCATTTT	CASSLFRTGGYSNQPQHF
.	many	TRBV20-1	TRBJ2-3	TGCAGTGCTAGAGATTCCGCAGATACGCAGTATTTT	CSARDSADTQYF
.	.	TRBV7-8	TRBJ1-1	TGTGTCAGCAGCTTACCTGCGGACAGTCGGACCAACACTGAAGCTTTCTTT	CVSSLPADSRTNTEAFF
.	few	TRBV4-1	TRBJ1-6	TGCGCCAGCAGCCAAGAACGGCAGCCGTCACCGTTGGGTTCACCCCTCCACTTT	CASSQERQPSPLGSPLHF
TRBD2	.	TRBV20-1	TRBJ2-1	TGCAGTGCTAGAGGCGCTAGCGGGGGTGACAATGAGCAGTTCTTC	CSARGASGGDNEQFF
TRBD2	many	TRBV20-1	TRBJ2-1	TGCAGTGCCGAGGGCCTAGCGGGGGGGCCCAATGAGCAGTTCTTC	CSAEGLAGGPNEQFF
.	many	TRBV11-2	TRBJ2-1	TGTGCCAGCAGCTTAGTATCTGGGACAAATCAGTTCTTC	CASSLVSGTNQFF
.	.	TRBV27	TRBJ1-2	TGTGCCAGCAGTTTAAAAGGACCCGGGGGCTATGGCTACACCTTC	CASSLKGPGGYGYTF
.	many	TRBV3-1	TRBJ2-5	TGTGCCAGCAGCCAGCGCCCGGGGACGGGGAGGAAGGAGACCCAGTACTTC	CASSQRPGTGRKETQYF
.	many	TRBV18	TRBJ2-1	TGTGCCAGCTCACCTCAGGGAATCGGGAATGAGCAGTTCTTC	CASSPQGIGNEQFF
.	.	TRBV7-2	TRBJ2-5	TGTGCCAGCAGCTTAGGGTCTCGTGAGACCCAGTACTTC	CASSLGSRETQYF
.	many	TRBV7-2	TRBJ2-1	TGTGCCAGCAGCTTAGACCCAGGGGCCCTACTCAATGAGCAGTTCTTC	CASSLDPGALLNEQFF
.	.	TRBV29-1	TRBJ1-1	TGCAGCTCCCGGGAAGGCTTCTGGGGCACTGAAGCTTTCTTT	CSSREGFWGTEAFF
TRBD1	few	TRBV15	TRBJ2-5	TGTGCCACCAGCCAGGGGGCAACAGAGACCCAGTACTTC	CATSQGATETQYF
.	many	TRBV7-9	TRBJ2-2	TGTGCCAGCAGCTTAGGCCTTACAGGGAACACCGGGGAGCTGTTTTTT	CASSLGLTGNTGELFF
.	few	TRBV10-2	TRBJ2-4	TGCGCCAGCAGTGAGTTGGGGACCCTTAACATTCAGTACTTC	CASSELGTLNIQYF
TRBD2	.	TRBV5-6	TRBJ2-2	TGTGCCAGCAGCTTGGAGCTAGCGGGGGCCCCAAGGGAGCTGTTTTTT	CASSLELAGAPRELFF
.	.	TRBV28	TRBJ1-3	TGTGCCAGCAGTTTAAGGGCAGGGGCGTCTGGAAACACCATATATTTT	CASSLRAGASGNTIYF
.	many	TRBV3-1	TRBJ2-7	TGTGCCAGCAGCCCGACGACAGGTCGAAGATACGAGCAGTACTTC	CASSPTTGRRYEQYF
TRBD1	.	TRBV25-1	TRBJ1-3	TGTGCCAGCAGTGACAGGACAGGTGGGGACACCATATATTTT	CASSDRTGGDTIYF
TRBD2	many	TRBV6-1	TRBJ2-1	TGTGCCAGCAGTGAAGCACCGGGGGGGCGCTACAATGAGCAGTTCTTC	CASSEAPGGRYNEQFF
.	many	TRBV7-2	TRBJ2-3	TGTGCCAGCAGCCTCCAGGCGTTTATGCAGTATTTT	CASSLQAFMQYF